This TCR beta chain was profiled in a study of OX40 agonist ivuxolimab in advanced cancers. Study-wide points: On average, a greater number of expanded clones characterised CD8+ T cells relative to CD4+.

The repertoire was sequenced with immunoSEQ multiplex PCR; TCRdb's copy has only in-frame clones and lacks some. The sample has tens of thousands of clones, 85% to 90% seen once. Concerning this clone: Its antigen is unidentified.

This CDR3 region has 15 residues. V dropped 5 bases and J dropped 0 bases, with 14 bases sitting between them. Germline V gene sequence: CDR1 SEHNR, CDR2 FQNEAQ (reference sequence). The receptor was isolated from an adult with an advanced solid tumor such as melanoma, head and neck, liver or kidney cancer. The material sequenced was CD4+ or CD8+ T cells sorted from blood, taken in a trial of the OX40 agonist ivuxolimab. The chain has TRBV7-9 and TRBJ2-7, with D hard to call. CDR3 sequence reads: CASSPPRMSSYEQYF. The DNA for the CDR3 is TGTGCCAGCAGCCCCCCTAGGATGAGCTCCTACGAGCAGTACTTC.